This T cell receptor beta chain was recorded in a study of blood T cell repertoires in COVID-19. Study information: T cells, B-cell-depleted T cells, or PBMCs provided the cDNA or gDNA that served as material.

Residents of approximately 25 US areas, aged about 18 to 100 years, made up the participants. Donors were grouped by their self-reported clinical history. Germline V lookup: CDR1 SGHRS, CDR2 YFSETQ. The V gene end was trimmed by 3 bases and the J gene end by 5 bases; junction bases not matched to a gene: 4. CDR3 length: 16 residues. In the authors' workflow: Quantification of nucleated cells was approximated via reference gene primer amplification. Assay: immunoSEQ multiplex PCR; the TCRdb copy retains only in-frame clones and omits some. V and J calls and clone size follow that table, whereas D and trimming were derived from the DNA. This table has over 200,000 clones, over 75% appearing once.

The rearrangement joins TRBV5-1 to TRBJ2-1; TRBD2 agrees at 14 bases. The source of this sequence is a woman younger than 45 who had been exposed to COVID-19. Input material: PBMCs or T cells enriched from blood (not recorded which). CDR3 sequence reads: CASSSGLAGENNEQFF. The CDR3 DNA reads TGCGCCAGCAGCTCGGGACTAGCGGGAGAGAACAATGAGCAGTTCTTC.